The clone carrying this T cell receptor (beta chain) was counted a few times. Its antigen is not identified. The CDR3 consists of 15 residues. Per germline, CDR1 SGHRS and CDR2 YFSETQ. V lost 4 bases and J lost 2; bases outside the gene matches: 3. The data were obtained in a study of CD8 T cells in ankylosing spondylitis. Findings and limits, study-wide: Previously reported in reactive arthritis synovial fluid and blood were some of the motif variants. Relatively scarce in peripheral blood, disease-linked clones were CD8+. A TCR beta motif of several highly homologous variants seemed to mark ankylosing spondylitis blood.

Generation of TCR beta libraries employed quantitative 5'-RACE incorporating molecular barcodes. TCRdb analysed the 5' RACE reads with MiXCR anew, one entry per CDR3 protein. This sample has 200,000 to 250,000 distinct CDR3 sequences, with approximately 20% found just once. The TCR originated in a male donor with ankylosing spondylitis. V usage is TRBV5-1 and J usage is TRBJ2-7, with 13 bases fitting TRBD2. Source material: blood, either unsorted or a sorted T cell fraction (not recorded which). CDR3 in amino acids: CASSRGLAGTYEQYF. The CDR3 bases are TGCGCCAGCAGCCGGGGACTAGCGGGAACCTACGAGCAGTACTTC.